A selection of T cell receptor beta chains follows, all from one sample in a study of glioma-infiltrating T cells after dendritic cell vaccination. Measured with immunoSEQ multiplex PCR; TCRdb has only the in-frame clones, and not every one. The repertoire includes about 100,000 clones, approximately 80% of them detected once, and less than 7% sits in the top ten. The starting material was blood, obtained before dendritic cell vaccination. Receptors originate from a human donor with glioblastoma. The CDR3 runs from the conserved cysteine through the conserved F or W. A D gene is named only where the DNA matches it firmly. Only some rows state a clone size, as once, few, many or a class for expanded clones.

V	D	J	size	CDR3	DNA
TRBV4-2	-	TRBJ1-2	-	CASSQDAGAGDYGYTF	TGTGCCAGCAGCCAAGATGCGGGGGCAGGAGATTATGGCTACACCTTC
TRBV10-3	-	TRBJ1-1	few	CAIGTFTEAFF	TGTGCCATCGGGACATTCACTGAAGCTTTCTTT
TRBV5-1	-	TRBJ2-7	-	CASSLGTHYEQYF	TGCGCCAGCAGCCTAGGGACTCACTACGAGCAGTACTTC
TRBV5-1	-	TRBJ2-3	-	CASSRGTDTQYF	TGCGCCAGCAGCCGGGGAACAGATACGCAGTATTTT
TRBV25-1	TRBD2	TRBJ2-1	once	CASGDLLADEQFF	TGTGCCAGCGGGGATTTACTAGCGGATGAGCAGTTCTTC
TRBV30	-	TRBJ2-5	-	CAWSESRETQYF	TGTGCCTGGAGTGAATCCAGGGAGACCCAGTACTTC
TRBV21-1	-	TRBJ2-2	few	CASSPRSDILQIFTGELFF	TGTGCCAGCAGCCCCCGATCAGATATTTTACAGATATTCACCGGGGAGCTGTTTTTT
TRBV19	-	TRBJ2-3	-	CASSINRFTDTQYF	TGTGCCAGTAGTATTAACAGATTCACAGATACGCAGTATTTT
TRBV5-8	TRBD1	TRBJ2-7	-	CASSLRDRSSEQYF	TGTGCCAGCAGCCTCCGGGACAGATCCTCCGAGCAGTACTTC
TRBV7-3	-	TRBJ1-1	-	CASSLVRGTEAFF	TGTGCCAGCAGCTTAGTTCGGGGGACTGAAGCTTTCTTT
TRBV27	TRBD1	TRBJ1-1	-	CASSPGTGFMNTEAFF	TGTGCCAGCTCCCCCGGGACAGGGTTTATGAACACTGAAGCTTTCTTT
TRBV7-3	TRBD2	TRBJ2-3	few	CASSQSGWRGGLSSTDTQYF	TGTGCCAGCAGCCAATCAGGCTGGCGGGGGGGCTTATCGAGCACAGATACGCAGTATTTT
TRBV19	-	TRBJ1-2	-	CASTGGIGGYTF	TGTGCCAGTACGGGGGGAATTGGTGGCTACACCTTC
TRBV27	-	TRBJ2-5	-	CASSFRGLETQYF	TGTGCCAGCAGTTTTCGGGGGTTGGAGACCCAGTACTTC
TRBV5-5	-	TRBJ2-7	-	CASSFYGGISYEQYF	TGTGCCAGCAGCTTTTACGGGGGTATCTCCTACGAGCAGTACTTC
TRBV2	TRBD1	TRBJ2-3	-	CASSGRTGGHRSTDTQYF	TGTGCCAGCAGTGGTAGGACAGGGGGCCACCGTAGCACAGATACGCAGTATTTT
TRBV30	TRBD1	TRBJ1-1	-	CAWSYTGGTEAFF	TGTGCCTGGAGCTACACAGGGGGGACTGAAGCTTTCTTT
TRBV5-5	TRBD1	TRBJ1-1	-	CASSQAGTVNTEAFF	TGTGCCAGCAGCCAAGCCGGGACAGTGAACACTGAAGCTTTCTTT
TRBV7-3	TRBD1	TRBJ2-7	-	CASSPDRGREQYF	TGTGCCAGCAGCCCGGACAGGGGACGGGAGCAGTACTTC
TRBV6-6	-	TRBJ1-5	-	CASSYRGTGDQPQHF	TGTGCCAGCAGTTACAGAGGGACGGGGGATCAGCCCCAGCATTTT
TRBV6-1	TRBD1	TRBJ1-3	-	CASKQGAAGNTIYF	TGTGCCAGCAAGCAGGGGGCCGCTGGAAACACCATATATTTT
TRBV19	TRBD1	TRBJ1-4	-	CASSPFGTANNEKLFF	TGTGCCAGTAGTCCGTTCGGGACAGCCAATAATGAAAAACTGTTTTTT
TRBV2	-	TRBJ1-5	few	CASSGAGALLSNQPQHF	TGTGCCAGCAGTGGGGCAGGGGCCCTTTTAAGCAATCAGCCCCAGCATTTT
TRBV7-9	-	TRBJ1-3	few	CASKIGSGNTIYF	TGTGCTAGCAAAATCGGCTCTGGAAACACCATATATTTT
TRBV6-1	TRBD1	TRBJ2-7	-	CASSLTGGHEQYF	TGTGCCAGCAGCCTGACAGGGGGCCACGAGCAGTACTTC
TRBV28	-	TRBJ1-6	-	CASSFTGLVSPLHF	TGTGCCAGCAGTTTTACAGGGTTGGTTTCACCCCTCCACTTT
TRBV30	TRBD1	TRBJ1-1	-	CALQGAGLDTEAFF	TGTGCCCTCCAGGGGGCAGGATTGGACACTGAAGCTTTCTTT
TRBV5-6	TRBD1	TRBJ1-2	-	CASSFYRGGYTF	TGTGCCAGCAGCTTTTACAGGGGAGGCTACACCTTC
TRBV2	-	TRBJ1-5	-	CASSEQGNWQPQHF	TGTGCCAGCAGTGAACAGGGCAACTGGCAGCCCCAGCATTTT
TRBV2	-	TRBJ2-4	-	CASSETPAKNIQYF	TGTGCCAGCAGCGAAACACCAGCCAAAAACATTCAGTACTTC
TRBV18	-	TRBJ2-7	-	CASSPPSAQGGSYEQYF	TGTGCCAGCTCACCACCGAGTGCTCAGGGAGGCTCCTACGAGCAGTACTTC
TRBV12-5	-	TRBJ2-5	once	CASATGAETQYF	TGTGCTAGTGCCACAGGAGCTGAGACCCAGTACTTC
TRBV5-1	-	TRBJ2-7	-	CASSPGDHAYEQYF	TGCGCCAGCAGCCCGGGTGACCACGCCTACGAGCAGTACTTC
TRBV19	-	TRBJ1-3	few	CASSPRRDILSGNTIYF	TGTGCCAGTAGTCCACGACGGGACATCCTCTCTGGAAACACCATATATTTT
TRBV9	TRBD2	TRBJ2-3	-	CASSTGGVSRVDTQYF	TGTGCCAGCAGCACGGGGGGAGTCTCCCGGGTAGATACGCAGTATTTT
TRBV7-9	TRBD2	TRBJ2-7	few	CASSLADDSGSAYEQYF	TGTGCCAGCAGCTTAGCGGATGATAGCGGGTCCGCCTACGAGCAGTACTTC
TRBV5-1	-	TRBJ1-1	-	CASKREVWGVEAFF	TGCGCCAGCAAACGCGAGGTCTGGGGGGTTGAAGCTTTCTTT
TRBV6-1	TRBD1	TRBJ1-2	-	CASRTGGAGYGYTF	TGTGCCAGCAGGACAGGGGGCGCAGGCTATGGCTACACCTTC
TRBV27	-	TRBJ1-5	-	CAGSSGGAQPQHF	TGTGCCGGCAGTTCAGGTGGGGCTCAGCCCCAGCATTTT
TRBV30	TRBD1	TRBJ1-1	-	CAWGSHRGKVAEAFF	TGTGCCTGGGGGAGCCACAGGGGGAAGGTCGCTGAAGCTTTCTTT